The 20 T cell receptor beta chains below all came from one sample that was sequenced in a study of a mutant IDH1 vaccine in newly diagnosed glioma. Which antigens these TCRs recognize remains unknown. The method was immunoSEQ multiplex PCR; TCRdb's version includes in-frame clones alone and lacks a portion of them. This table has about 43,000 clones, 65% to 85% appearing once. Regarding time point: week 23, last vaccination. Every vaccination contained 300 ug of the mutant IDH1 20-mer peptide and was paired with topical imiquimod. The specimen was PBMCs, collected from a glioma patient whose treatment included an IDH1 peptide vaccine. All receptors come from a woman between 18 and 30 years old with glioma. Some clones in this sample may be carry-over from other donors' samples.

The gene calls are TRBV30 and TRBJ1-5; 9 bases fit TRBD1. Germline assignment: CDR1 GTSNPN and CDR2 SVGIG (reference sequence). The CDR3 totals 13 residues. The ends lost 2 bases at V and 6 bases at J; junction bases unmatched: 2. For the CDR3, the DNA is TGTGCCTGGAGTACACAGGGGGCTCAGCCCCAGCATTTT. Its protein product is CAWSTQGAQPQHF.

The chain uses TRBV14 and TRBJ2-7, with TRBD2 matching over 9 bases. V dropped 1 base and J dropped 2; count of bases not matched to a gene: 6. CDR1 and CDR2 (germline): SGHDN, FVKESK. The CDR3 sequence is 16 residues long. The DNA of the CDR3 is TGTGCCAGCAGCCAAGGAGCTAGCGGGGTGGCCTACGAGCAGTACTTC. This sequence encodes CASSQGASGVAYEQYF.

This chain connects TRBV4-3 to TRBJ1-2, with a tentative D call TRBD1 (5 bases). Between the trimmed V and J ends, which lost 4 bases and 5 bases, there was a span of 11 bases. The CDR3 totals 13 residues. Germline V gene lookup returns CDR1 LGHNA and CDR2 YSLEER. The CDR3 nucleotides read TGCGCCAGCAGCCCCCAGGGAGGGTATGGCTACACCTTC. Residues: CASSPQGGYGYTF.

This sequence joins TRBV19 and TRBJ1-1; D remains ambiguous. The CDR3 extends over 14 amino acids. CDR1 is LNHDA and CDR2 is SQIVND in the germline V gene (reference sequence). V lost 3 bases and J lost 4, with 12 bases in between. The CDR3 spells CASSISPAGTEAFF. The CDR3 coding sequence is TGTGCCAGTAGTATCTCCCCCGCCGGCACTGAAGCTTTCTTT.

V gene TRBV19 combines with J gene TRBJ1-1; weak D call: TRBD1 (6 bases). The CDR3 contains 15 residues. Trimming removed 11 bases at V and 4 bases at J, with 23 bases between. The germline gives CDR1 LNHDA, CDR2 SQIVND (reference sequence). The CDR3 DNA sequence: TGTGCCTCGTACAGGGTTCTGTCGGTGGGCACTGAAGCTTTCTTT. It encodes CASYRVLSVGTEAFF.

The CDR3 coding sequence is TGTGCCAGCAGCCATGGCCCAGACTCTCTCACCTACGAGCAGTACTTC. It specifies CASSHGPDSLTYEQYF. J is TRBJ2-7 and V is TRBV14; D gene ambiguous. With 3 bases removed from V and 2 bases from J, the gap between germline ends came to 17 bases. Per germline, CDR1 SGHDN and CDR2 FVKESK. CDR3 length: 16 residues.

This sequence joins TRBV6-1 and TRBJ1-5, with a weak D call TRBD1 (6 bases). The germline V gene encodes CDR1 MNHNS and CDR2 SASEGT. The V gene lost 10 bases and the J gene lost 7 bases, with 11 bases spanning the gap. This CDR3 contains 11 residues. CDR3 protein: CATTGSQPQHF. DNA for the CDR3: TGTGCCACCACAGGGAGCCAGCCCCAGCATTTT.

V and J are TRBV9 and TRBJ2-5; D might be TRBD1 or TRBD2, each matching 5 bases. The length of the CDR3 is 14 residues. Germline CDR1 reads SGDLS; CDR2 reads YYNGEE. V shed 0 bases and J shed 4 bases, with 10 bases lying between them. Here the CDR3 DNA reads TGTGCCAGCAGCGTAGGTGGGGCGGGAGAGACCCAGTACTTC. Protein sequence: CASSVGGAGETQYF.

This chain joins TRBV6-1 and TRBJ2-1; 8 bases fit TRBD1. CDR1 and CDR2 from the germline V gene are MNHNS and SASEGT. V lost 7 bases to trimming and J lost 4 bases; unmatched junction nucleotides: 9. This CDR3 contains 15 residues. CDR3 sequence: CASTGWRTGYNEQFF. In DNA form, the CDR3 reads TGTGCCAGCACCGGATGGCGGACAGGGTACAATGAGCAGTTCTTC.

About this clone itself: Other DNA sequences in this sample translate to the same CDR3. This chain uses TRBV19 with TRBJ1-1; D remains ambiguous. Trimming took off 1 base at V and 6 bases at J, with 9 bases between the two ends. This CDR3 region has 13 residues. The germline V gene encodes CDR1 LNHDA and CDR2 SQIVND (reference sequence). For the CDR3, the DNA is TGTGCCAGTAGTATAGGTGGCCCCCCTGAAGCTTTCTTT. Translating gives CASSIGGPPEAFF.

V and J are TRBV18 and TRBJ1-5, with 7 bases that match TRBD1. Unmatched junction bases numbered 6, after V lost 2 bases and J lost 8 bases. CDR3 length: 14 residues. From germline, CDR1 is KGHSH and CDR2 LQKENI. The CDR3 DNA follows: TGTGCCAGCTCACCAGGACAGGCCTCGGAGCCCCAGCATTTT. This sequence encodes CASSPGQASEPQHF.

The rearrangement joins TRBV28 to TRBJ1-1, with a tentative D call TRBD1 (5 bases). The CDR3 loop spans 15 amino acids. Germline values: CDR1 MDHEN, CDR2 SYDVKM. The germline V and J ends were trimmed by 3 bases and 3 bases, with 14 bases remaining between them. CDR3 loop: CASSFLGRVDTEAFF. CDR3 in DNA: TGTGCCAGCAGTTTCCTAGGCAGGGTCGACACTGAAGCTTTCTTT.

The chain recombines TRBV6-5 with TRBJ1-3; TRBD1 is a possible D gene (6 bases). The V gene lost 0 bases and the J gene lost 8 bases, with 14 bases spanning the gap. The CDR3 is 15 residues long. Germline V gene data show CDR1 as MNHEY and CDR2 as SVGAGI. The CDR3 here is CASSYSKSPGDTIYF. In DNA form, the CDR3 reads TGTGCCAGCAGTTACTCGAAGTCTCCAGGGGACACCATATATTTT.

This chain connects TRBV23-1 to TRBJ2-1, with 8 positions matching TRBD2. TRBV23-1 carries the ORF label, with uncertain function. V lost 0 bases, J lost 5 bases, and 9 bases stayed unmatched. The CDR3 totals 17 residues. The CDR3 loop reads CASSQSVRGGFHNEQFF. The DNA for the CDR3 is TGCGCCAGCAGTCAATCTGTACGGGGGGGCTTTCACAATGAGCAGTTCTTC.

The rearrangement links TRBV4-2 to TRBJ2-3, with D possibly matching TRBD2 (6 bases). Germline V gene sequence: CDR1 LGHNA, CDR2 YNFKEQ. The CDR3 loop spans 13 amino acids. V was trimmed by 8 bases and J by 2 bases, leaving 11 bases between them. CDR3 in amino acids: CASGAGPTDTQYF. CDR3 DNA: TGTGCCAGCGGTGCGGGGCCCACAGATACGCAGTATTTT.

The chain uses TRBV29-1 and TRBJ1-2; D gene ambiguous. This CDR3 contains 10 residues. Trimming left V 7 bases short and J 6 bases short, with 9 bases between. CDR1 and CDR2 from the germline V gene are SQVTM and ANQGSEA. CDR3 in DNA: TGCAGCGCTGGGTTAGATGGCTACACCTTC. Amino acids: CSAGLDGYTF.

This chain links TRBV27 with TRBJ2-5, with D tentatively TRBD1 (5 bases). Germline CDR1 is MNHEY and CDR2 is SMNVEV (reference sequence). The CDR3 covers 15 residues. V was pared by 2 bases and J by 1 base, with 11 bases between. DNA for the CDR3: TGTGCCAGCAGTTTAAGGGGCCAGGGCCAAGAGACCCAGTACTTC. Translation: CASSLRGQGQETQYF.

The rearrangement uses TRBV9 and TRBJ1-2, with D perhaps TRBD1 (6 bases). CDR1 and CDR2 (germline): SGDLS, YYNGEE. Trimming took off 0 bases at V and 3 bases at J, with 9 bases between the two ends. The CDR3 is made up of 14 amino acids. Here the CDR3 reads CASSVGDTDYGYTF. In DNA form, the CDR3 reads TGTGCCAGCAGCGTAGGGGACACAGACTATGGCTACACCTTC.

The chain links TRBV6-1 to TRBJ1-1, with D hard to call. Trimming left V 0 bases short and J 0 bases short, with 14 bases between. The CDR3 has 17 residues. Germline V CDR1 and CDR2: MNHNS, SASEGT. The CDR3 protein is CASSEAGQRVMNTEAFF. Written as DNA, the CDR3 is TGTGCCAGCAGTGAAGCTGGGCAGAGGGTTATGAACACTGAAGCTTTCTTT.

In the case of this clone: At one end, the junction sequence differs from germline, possibly due to a read error. The chain joins TRBV5-6 to TRBJ1-2; no definite D call. Germline loops: CDR1 SGHDT, CDR2 YYEEEE. The CDR3 spans 15 residues. In DNA form, the CDR3 reads TGTGCCAGCAGTTTGGGCCCCTCCCCTGGGTATGGCTACACCTTC. This encodes CASSLGPSPGYGYTF.